Listed here are 3 T cell receptor beta chains from one sample, sequenced in a study of control samples from healthy donors and cancer patients. Generated by immunoSEQ multiplex PCR, the TCRdb table keeps only in-frame clones and is missing some. Of about 130,000 clones detected, 80% to 95% appear once; the ten largest clones hold 2% to 3%. The sample consisted of blood. Receptor source: a man aged 40-50 years in good health.

The J gene is TRBJ1-4, the V gene TRBV6-5, with D possibly TRBD1 on 5 matching bases. Deletions cut 10 bases from V and 8 bases from J, with 14 bases between. This CDR3 region has 12 residues. In germline, CDR1 is MNHEY, CDR2 SVGAGI. The CDR3 nucleotides are TGTGCCACTCACACCGAGGGGGAAAAACTGTTTTTT. Its protein product is CATHTEGEKLFF.

The genes are TRBV9 and TRBJ2-7; 9 bases are shared with TRBD1. Germline V CDR1 and CDR2: SGDLS, YYNGEE. The CDR3 is 15 amino acids. Trimming cost V 4 bases and J 3 bases; bases outside gene matches: 8. The CDR3 DNA reads TGTGCCAGCAGCCCCCCCGGACAGGGGTACTACGAGCAGTACTTC. The encoded protein is CASSPPGQGYYEQYF.

This chain connects TRBV7-3 to TRBJ2-1, with a tentative D call TRBD1 (5 bases). Trimming removed 3 bases from V and 2 bases from J, with 8 bases in between. Per germline, CDR1 SGHTA and CDR2 FQGTGA. CDR3 size: 14 residues. For the CDR3, the DNA is TGTGCCAGCAGCTTCTCAGGGACCTACAATGAGCAGTTCTTC. This translates into CASSFSGTYNEQFF.